A single sample is the source of the 23 T cell receptor beta chains below, sequenced in a study of T cells after yellow fever vaccination. TCRdb independently ran MiXCR on the 5' RACE reads; one entry per CDR3 protein. The table has about 550,000 distinct CDR3 sequences, 15% to 20% seen once. This material consisted of PBMCs, taken 15 days after the yellow fever booster vaccination. Source of these receptors: a man under 40 who received the YFV17D yellow fever vaccine.

This rearrangement joins TRBV3-1 to TRBJ2-2, with TRBD2 identical over 11 bases. The CDR3 loop spans 16 amino acids. Germline assignment: CDR1 LGHDT and CDR2 YNNKEL (reference sequence). Unmatched junction bases numbered 4, after V lost 2 bases and J lost 5 bases. The CDR3 sequence: CASSQTSGRTTGELFF. The DNA of the CDR3 is TGTGCCAGCAGCCAAACTAGCGGGAGAACGACCGGGGAGCTGTTTTTT.

This clonotype was detected only a few times. In DNA, the CDR3 is TGTGCCAGTAGTATGATAGCGAGCCGGGGGGAGCAGTACTTC. This gives the protein CASSMIASRGEQYF. The chain combines TRBV19 with TRBJ2-7; a weak D match, TRBD2 (6 bases). V gave up 3 bases and J gave up 7 bases, with 16 bases separating them. This CDR3 comprises 14 residues. The germline gives CDR1 LNHDA, CDR2 SQIVND (reference sequence).

The chain employs TRBV5-4 and TRBJ1-1; D is ambiguous. Per germline, CDR1 SGHNT and CDR2 YYREEE (reference sequence). The CDR3 is made up of 14 amino acids. The V end was cut by 0 bases, the J end by 5 bases, with 11 bases between. For the CDR3, the DNA is TGTGCCAGCAGCTTGGAGGCGTTTGAGACTGAAGCTTTCTTT. Protein product: CASSLEAFETEAFF.

The rearrangement uses TRBV28 and TRBJ1-5, with D unclear. Germline CDR1 MDHEN, CDR2 SYDVKM. Trimming pared 5 bases from V and 0 bases from J, leaving 14 bases between. The CDR3 is 16 residues long. CDR3 DNA sequence: TGTGCCAGCAGTCCCCTTGGGCCCCATAGCAATCAGCCCCAGCATTTT. Residues: CASSPLGPHSNQPQHF.

This clonotype was detected a few times. This rearrangement joins TRBV29-1 to TRBJ2-1; the D gene is possibly TRBD1 (5 bases). The germline V gene has CDR1 SQVTM and CDR2 ANQGSEA. The CDR3 is 16 residues long. V lost 7 bases to trimming and J lost 4 bases, with 23 bases between them. Written as DNA, the CDR3 is TGCAGCGCTCTTCAGGGATTCCACCTCGGTTACAATGAGCAGTTCTTC. This translates into CSALQGFHLGYNEQFF.

The chain has TRBV20-1 and TRBJ2-2; 11 bases agree with TRBD2. The CDR3 sequence is 16 residues long. The V gene end was trimmed by 6 bases and the J gene end by 6 bases; junction bases not matched to a gene: 12. CDR1 is DFQATT, CDR2 SNEGSKA, per germline (reference sequence). The chain's CDR3 is CSAKRALAGGPGELFF. The CDR3 region has the DNA TGCAGTGCCAAGAGAGCGCTAGCGGGAGGTCCCGGGGAGCTGTTTTTT.

The rearrangement uses TRBV7-8 and TRBJ2-7; no definite D call. V was cut by 4 bases and J by 7 bases, with 8 bases left in between. This CDR3 is built from 11 residues. Germline loops: CDR1 SGHVS, CDR2 FQNEAQ. Written as DNA, the CDR3 is TGTGCCAGCAGCTCCGCTGGGGAGCAGTACTTC. This sequence encodes CASSSAGEQYF.

This clonotype appeared a few times. J is TRBJ2-1 and V is TRBV5-1; D gene unclear. Germline V gives CDR1 SGHRS, CDR2 YFSETQ. The CDR3 consists of 15 residues. Trimming cost V 2 bases and J 1 base, with 10 bases left between them. CDR3 bases: TGCGCCAGCAGCTTTGCAGTCCAATCCTACAATGAGCAGTTCTTC. The encoded protein is CASSFAVQSYNEQFF. The entire variable domain, with the rest obtained from reference TRBV5-1 and TRBJ2-1, is as follows: KAGVTQTPRYLIKTRGQQVTLSCSPISGHRSVSWYQQTPGQGLQFLFEYFSETQRNKGNFPGRFSGRQFSNSRSEMNVSTLELGDSALYLCASSFAVQSYNEQFFGPGTRLTVL.

This rearrangement joins TRBV5-6 to TRBJ2-7; no firm D call. CDR1 and CDR2 (germline): SGHDT, YYEEEE. Trimming shortened V by 0 bases and J by 5 bases, and 9 bases separated the two germline ends. This CDR3 is built from 13 residues. The CDR3 here is CASSLGAHHEQYF. The CDR3 DNA reads TGTGCCAGCAGCTTGGGGGCCCACCACGAGCAGTACTTC.

This clonotype turned up a few times. This chain joins TRBV20-1 and TRBJ2-1, with 10 bases aligning to TRBD2. Trimming at V came to 3 bases and at J to 8 bases, leaving 7 bases not matched to a gene. Germline CDR1 reads DFQATT; CDR2 reads SNEGSKA (reference sequence). This CDR3 contains 14 residues. CDR3 sequence reads: CSARRAGGPDEQFF. The CDR3 nucleotides are TGCAGTGCTAGGCGAGCGGGAGGGCCCGATGAGCAGTTCTTC.

This chain joins TRBV20-1 and TRBJ2-2; 7 bases match TRBD2. V trimming: 0 bases; J trimming: 5 bases; junction bases outside the gene matches: 9. The germline CDR1 and CDR2 sequences are DFQATT and SNEGSKA (reference sequence). The CDR3 consists of 16 residues. The CDR3 region has the DNA TGCAGTGCTAGAGATAAGACGGGAGGATGGACCGGGGAGCTGTTTTTT. Residues: CSARDKTGGWTGELFF.

This clonotype came up a few times. The V call is TRBV5-1, the J call TRBJ1-5; D ambiguous. V was cut by 3 bases and J by 6 bases, with 10 bases left in between. CDR1 and CDR2 from the germline V gene are SGHRS and YFSETQ. CDR3 length equals 13 residues. The CDR3 is CASSYVVGQPQHF. CDR3 in DNA: TGCGCCAGCAGCTACGTGGTCGGTCAGCCCCAGCATTTT.

This clonotype was found a few times. The chain joins TRBV29-1 to TRBJ2-3; 9 bases are a match to TRBD1. The V segment lost 7 bases and the J segment 5 bases; nucleotides outside the gene matches: 7. CDR3 size: 13 residues. Looked up from germline, CDR1 is SQVTM and CDR2 is ANQGSEA. This CDR3 is CSGGGQGVDTQYF. The CDR3 DNA follows: TGCAGCGGTGGGGGACAGGGAGTAGATACGCAGTATTTT.

The rearrangement uses TRBV20-1 and TRBJ2-1; 13 positions agree with TRBD2. V gave up 1 base and J gave up 7 bases; unmatched junction bases: 4. This CDR3 has 15 residues. Germline values: CDR1 DFQATT, CDR2 SNEGSKA (reference sequence). In DNA form, the CDR3 reads TGCAGTGCTAGAGGGACTAGCGGGAGTTGGAATGAGCAGTTCTTC. Protein sequence: CSARGTSGSWNEQFF.

This clonotype appeared a few times. The chain links TRBV9 to TRBJ2-1; the match to TRBD1 covers 7 bases. Trimming removed 0 bases from V and 10 bases from J; junction bases left unmatched: 10. The CDR3 runs 15 residues. Looked up from germline, CDR1 is SGDLS and CDR2 is YYNGEE. The CDR3 is CASSVGRGRTGEQFF. The CDR3 nucleotides are TGTGCCAGCAGCGTAGGTAGGGGGCGGACCGGGGAGCAGTTCTTC.

Here the CDR3 reads CASSLERAGLSEQYF. CDR3 coding DNA: TGTGCCAGCAGCTTAGAGAGAGCGGGACTTTCCGAGCAGTACTTC. The J gene is TRBJ2-7, the V gene TRBV11-2; 7 bases match TRBD2. The CDR3 consists of 15 residues. Germline CDR1 SGHAT, CDR2 FQNNGV. The ends lost 0 bases at V and 6 bases at J; junction bases unmatched: 8. The variable domain in full, completed from reference TRBV11-2 and TRBJ2-7, reads EAGVAQSPRYKIIEKRQSVAFWCNPISGHATLYWYQQILGQGPKLLIQFQNNGVVDDSQLPKDRFSAERLKGVDSTLKIQPAKLEDSAVYLCASSLERAGLSEQYFGPGTRLTVT.

The chain recombines TRBV14 with TRBJ2-2, with unresolved D. Trimming removed 1 base at V and 4 bases at J, with 7 bases between. This CDR3 region has 14 residues. CDR1 and CDR2 (germline): SGHDN, FVKESK. CDR3: CASSQVSGTGELFF. The CDR3 nucleotides read TGTGCCAGCAGCCAAGTATCGGGCACCGGGGAGCTGTTTTTT.

The table lists this clonotype with a few counts. The V call is TRBV3-1, the J call TRBJ2-5; D gene ambiguous. Germline V gene sequence: CDR1 LGHDT, CDR2 YNNKEL (reference sequence). V lost 2 bases to trimming and J lost 5 bases, with 6 bases between them. The CDR3 sequence is 12 residues long. CDR3 sequence reads: CASSQRPETQYF. In DNA form, the CDR3 reads TGTGCCAGCAGCCAAAGACCGGAGACCCAGTACTTC.

This sequence joins TRBV7-2 and TRBJ2-5, with a tentative D call TRBD1 (6 bases). V was pared by 5 bases and J by 1 base, with 14 bases between. CDR1 and CDR2 from the germline V gene are SGHTA and FQGNSA. This CDR3 is built from 15 residues. CDR3 sequence: CASSQGRTVQETQYF. In DNA, the CDR3 is TGTGCCAGCAGCCAGGGACGGACAGTCCAAGAGACCCAGTACTTC.

The chain joins TRBV20-1 to TRBJ2-3, with 7 bases matching TRBD1. CDR3 length: 16 residues. J lost 0 bases, V lost 1 base, and 7 bases had no gene match. Germline V gene sequence: CDR1 DFQATT, CDR2 SNEGSKA (reference sequence). CDR3 nucleotides: TGCAGTGCTAGAGCTAGACAGGGATTGAGCACAGATACGCAGTATTTT. Translating gives CSARARQGLSTDTQYF.

CDR3 amino acids: CASNRQLTDTQYF. CDR3 coding DNA: TGTGCCAGCAATCGTCAACTCACAGATACGCAGTATTTT. This chain uses TRBV12-3 or TRBV12-4 with TRBJ2-3; D is undetermined. There are 13 residues in the CDR3. V lost 7 bases and J 2 bases, leaving 10 bases between the germline ends.

The CDR3 DNA reads TGCAGCCTCTCTAGGGTTGAGTACGAGCAGTACTTC. It codes for CSLSRVEYEQYF. The rearrangement links TRBV20-1 to TRBJ2-7; D is undetermined. The V gene's germline CDR1 is DFQATT and CDR2 SNEGSKA (reference sequence). The CDR3 extends over 12 amino acids.

The rearrangement joins TRBV29-1 to TRBJ2-1, with unresolved D. The CDR3 spans 10 residues. V was clipped by 0 bases and J by 9 bases, with 3 bases between them. Germline assignment: CDR1 SQVTM and CDR2 ANQGSEA. CDR3 amino acids: CSVEEAEQFF. The CDR3 DNA reads as TGCAGCGTTGAAGAAGCTGAGCAGTTCTTC.